This T cell receptor beta chain was recovered during a study of T cells after yellow fever vaccination. Germline V gene sequence: CDR1 ENHRY, CDR2 SYGVKD. The CDR3 extends over 12 amino acids. For this clonotype: Mismatch with germline at one junction end may stem from a read error.

TCRdb processed the 5' RACE reads anew with MiXCR; each CDR3 protein has one entry. The sample records under 700,000 distinct CDR3 sequences, roughly a sixth being singletons. The sample in question was PBMCs, obtained 4 to 6 days after the first yellow fever vaccination. The clonotype was recovered from a man aged 18 to 35 who received the YFV17D yellow fever vaccine. The chain joins TRBV10-3 to TRBJ1-2; 9 bases align to TRBD1. As DNA, the CDR3 is TGTGCCATCAGTGAAGCGCGGGACAGGGCCTACTTC. Translated, it gives CAISEARDRAYF.